This entry features one TCR beta chain sequence. As handled by the study authors: Nucleated cell number was recorded as an estimate derived from reference gene primer amplification. TCRdb keeps only in-frame clones here, not all; method: immunoSEQ multiplex PCR. The V and J calls and clone size come from that table; D and trimming were worked out from the DNA. The sample carries about 160,000 clones, around four fifths recorded once. This sample was taken from a study of blood T cell repertoires in COVID-19. Study-wide background: T cells, B-cell-depleted T cells, or PBMCs supplied cDNA or gDNA.

The germline gives CDR1 LGHNA, CDR2 YSLEER. CDR3 length equals 15 residues. V lost 0 bases, J lost 2 bases, and 4 bases stayed unmatched. Sequenced sample: peripheral blood. The chain has TRBV4-3 and TRBJ2-7; 7 nucleotides align to TRBD1. The receptor was derived from a woman in her sixties or seventies with acute or convalescent COVID-19. The CDR3 loop is CASSQELDRTYEQYF. In DNA form, the CDR3 reads TGCGCCAGCAGCCAAGAACTGGACAGGACCTACGAGCAGTACTTC.